Listed below are T cell receptor beta chains from one sample, sequenced in a study of shared clonotypes between healthy human individuals. The data were produced by immunoSEQ multiplex PCR, yet TCRdb's version contains in-frame clones alone and is incomplete. The sample has 600,000 to 700,000 clones, about three quarters seen once. Sequencing used memory CD4+ T cells sorted from blood. Receptor source: a woman in her 30s in good health. Each CDR3 is given with its conserved first and last residue. A D gene is named only where the DNA matches it firmly. Some rows have no size entry. The others give once, few or many, or a class for an expanded clone.

d_call	v_call	j_call	clone_size	cdr3_nt	cdr3_aa
TRBD1	TRBV5-1	TRBJ1-1	NA	TGCGCCAGCAGCCCAGAGACAGGGACGAACACTGAAGCTTTCTTT	CASSPETGTNTEAFF
TRBD2	TRBV27	TRBJ2-2	NA	TGTGCCAGCAGGATCCTAGCGGGAGGGCCATCGAACACCGGGGAGCTGTTTTTT	CASRILAGGPSNTGELFF
TRBD2	TRBV7-7	TRBJ2-5	NA	TGTGCCAGCAGCCCCGGACTAGCGGGATTTTCGCAAGAGACCCAGTACTTC	CASSPGLAGFSQETQYF
NA	TRBV5-4	TRBJ1-1	once	TGTGCCAGCAGCTTACAAGAAGGCACTGAAGCTTTCTTT	CASSLQEGTEAFF
TRBD2	TRBV10-3	TRBJ2-5	NA	TGTGCCACGGGACTAGCGGGAGGGCGCCAAGAGACCCAGTACTTC	CATGLAGGRQETQYF
NA	TRBV6-5	TRBJ2-1	NA	TGTGCCAGCAGTTTTGAGGGTGGCAATGAGCAGTTCTTC	CASSFEGGNEQFF
TRBD1	TRBV19	TRBJ2-5	NA	TGTGCCAGTGGACAGGGGTTCCAAGAGACCCAGTACTTC	CASGQGFQETQYF
NA	TRBV4-1	TRBJ2-3	many	TGCGCCAGCAGCCAACCGGACAGTACTAGCACAGATACGCAGTATTTT	CASSQPDSTSTDTQYF
NA	TRBV18	TRBJ2-7	NA	TGTGCCAGCTCACCAGACCCGCAGCGCGAGCAGTACTTC	CASSPDPQREQYF
NA	TRBV5-1	TRBJ2-1	NA	TGCGCCAGCAGCTTGGTTTTGGGTACCTACAATGAGCAGTTCTTC	CASSLVLGTYNEQFF
NA	TRBV19	TRBJ2-7	NA	TGTGCCAGTAGTAGCGGGATACGCGAGCAGTACTTC	CASSSGIREQYF
NA	TRBV19	TRBJ2-2	few	TGTGCCAGTAGTCCCCTGGACAGCCCTCGGGAGCTGTTTTTT	CASSPLDSPRELFF
NA	TRBV6-5	TRBJ1-2	once	TGTGCCAGCAGTTCCGTCAAGAAGAGAGGCTACACCTTC	CASSSVKKRGYTF